This T cell receptor (beta chain) is from a study of response to subunit inactivated influenza vaccine. In TCRdb, the RT-PCR reads were re-called with MiXCR into one record per CDR3 protein. The sample has about half a million distinct CDR3 sequences, roughly 27% seen once. This clonotype was detected only a few times. Its cognate antigen is unknown. Whole-study findings and limits: Authors suggested each seasonal flu vaccination may recruit only limited numbers of new T cells.

This CDR3 region has 12 residues. V dropped 5 bases and J dropped 3 bases, with 8 bases sitting between them. The receptor was isolated from a man aged 50-59 years who received an inactivated influenza vaccine. This rearrangement joins TRBV12-3 or TRBV12-4 to TRBJ2-7; D unresolved. The sequencing used CD4+ T cells sorted from PBMCs, collected about 5 days after vaccination. The DNA for the CDR3 is TGTGCCAGCAGTACCGTTGTCTACGAGCAGTACTTC. Translated, it gives CASSTVVYEQYF.